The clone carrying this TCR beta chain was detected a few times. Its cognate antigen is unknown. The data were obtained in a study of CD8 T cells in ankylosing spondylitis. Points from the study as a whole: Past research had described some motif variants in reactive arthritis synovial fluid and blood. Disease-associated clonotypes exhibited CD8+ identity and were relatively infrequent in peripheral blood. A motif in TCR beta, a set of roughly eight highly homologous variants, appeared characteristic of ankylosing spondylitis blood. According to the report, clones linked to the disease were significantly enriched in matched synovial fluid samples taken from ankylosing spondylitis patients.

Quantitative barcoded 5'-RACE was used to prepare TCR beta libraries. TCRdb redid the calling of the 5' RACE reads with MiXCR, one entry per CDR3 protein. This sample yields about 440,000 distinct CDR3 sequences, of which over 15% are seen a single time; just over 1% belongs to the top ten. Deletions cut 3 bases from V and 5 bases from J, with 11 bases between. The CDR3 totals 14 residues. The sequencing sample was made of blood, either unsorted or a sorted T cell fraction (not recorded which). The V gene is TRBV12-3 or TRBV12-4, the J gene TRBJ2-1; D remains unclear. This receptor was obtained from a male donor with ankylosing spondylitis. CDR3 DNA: TGTGCCAGCAGTTTCCAGGTCTCGGACAATGAGCAGTTCTTC. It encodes CASSFQVSDNEQFF.